One sample yielded the 30 T cell receptor beta chains listed below, sequenced in a study of blood T cells in healthy people across ages. Primers used in a second PCR of about 7 to 11 cycles were a sample-barcoded 5' primer and a J-beta primer mix. TCRdb analysed the 5' RACE reads with MiXCR anew, one entry per CDR3 protein. The sample lists 750,000 to 950,000 distinct CDR3 sequences, 25% to 35% seen once, with 10% in the top ten. The same sample was also used in a study of T cells of mothers and their children.

Sequenced sample: blood. These receptors originate from a woman in her 40s in good health.

The chain joins TRBV20-1 to TRBJ2-1; D may be TRBD1 (6 bases). Germline-derived CDR1 and CDR2 are DFQATT and SNEGSKA (reference sequence). V lost 5 bases, J lost 1 base, and 15 bases lay in between. The length of the CDR3 is 15 residues. The CDR3 bases are TGCAGTGCTCCTCTGAAGGGGGTTTCCTACAATGAGCAGTTCTTC. Encoded protein: CSAPLKGVSYNEQFF.

This sequence joins TRBV6-5 and TRBJ2-3; no clear D. This CDR3 spans 15 amino acids. V lost 0 bases and J lost 5, with 12 bases in between. Germline lookup yields CDR1 MNHEY and CDR2 SVGAGI. DNA for the CDR3: TGTGCCAGCAGTTACTCGAAAAGCGTAGTAGATACGCAGTATTTT. Residues: CASSYSKSVVDTQYF.

This clonotype was detected ten times or more. This chain joins TRBV9 and TRBJ1-1, with 11 bases lining up with TRBD1. With V trimmed by 2 bases and J by 3 bases, 12 bases remained unmatched. Germline CDR1 and CDR2: SGDLS and YYNGEE. There are 18 residues in the CDR3. The CDR3 DNA reads TGTGCCAGCAGCGTTTCTACACTGGACAGGGGGCGTGACACTGAAGCTTTCTTT. It codes for CASSVSTLDRGRDTEAFF.

The CDR3 sequence is CASTHTLTGWTEAFF. As DNA, the CDR3 is TGTGCCAGCACCCATACCTTGACAGGGTGGACTGAAGCTTTCTTT. V usage is TRBV12-3 or TRBV12-4 and J usage is TRBJ1-1, with 7 positions matching TRBD1. This CDR3 is built from 15 residues. V lost 7 bases to trimming and J lost 5 bases; unmatched junction nucleotides: 13.

This clonotype appeared many times. The V call is TRBV5-1, the J call TRBJ1-6; weak D call: TRBD1 (5 bases). In germline, CDR1 is SGHRS, CDR2 YFSETQ. Trimming cost V 0 bases and J 10 bases, with 14 bases left between them. The CDR3 covers 15 residues. The DNA of the CDR3 is TGCGCCAGCAGCTTGGATCACCAGGGAGTCTCACCCCTCCACTTT. This sequence encodes CASSLDHQGVSPLHF.

Points on this clonotype: Being one base from a much bigger clone, this may be a read error. The chain couples TRBV6-6 to TRBJ1-2; D gene ambiguous. The CDR3 contains 13 residues. Per the germline V gene, CDR1 is MNHNY and CDR2 is SVGAGI (reference sequence). The V end lost 7 bases, the J end lost 4 bases, and 13 bases lay between the germline ends. As DNA, the CDR3 is TGTGCCAGCACCCACGAGGGCAGCTATGGCTACACCTTC. Amino acids: CASTHEGSYGYTF.

The chain uses TRBV4-3 and TRBJ2-1; unclear D gene. V was shortened by 1 base and J by 15 bases, with 19 bases between the two germline ends. The CDR3 contains 14 residues. Germline lookup yields CDR1 LGHNA and CDR2 YSLEER. The CDR3 region has the DNA TGCGCCAGCAGCCAAGGATGGGCTTGGTTTAACCCGTTCTTC. Translating gives CASSQGWAWFNPFF.

The V call is TRBV7-9, the J call TRBJ1-2; 9 bases fit TRBD1. The germline gives CDR1 SEHNR, CDR2 FQNEAQ (reference sequence). This CDR3 contains 14 residues. The ends lost 4 bases at V and 3 bases at J; junction bases unmatched: 3. CDR3 sequence (DNA): TGTGCCAGCAGCTACACAGGGGGCGACTATGGCTACACCTTC. Its protein product is CASSYTGGDYGYTF.

The chain recombines TRBV6-1 with TRBJ2-7; 9 bases map to TRBD2. V was clipped by 6 bases and J by 10 bases; unmatched bases: 7. Germline V gives CDR1 MNHNS, CDR2 SASEGT. The CDR3 has 12 amino acids. CDR3 amino acids: CASSHTSGRQYF. Written as DNA, the CDR3 is TGTGCCAGCAGCCACACTAGCGGGCGCCAGTACTTC.

Concerning this clonotype: At one of its ends the junction is not consistent with the germline gene, which may arise from a read error. The rearrangement joins TRBV7-2 to TRBJ1-1; unclear D gene. Germline V lookup: CDR1 SGHTA, CDR2 FQGNSA. The CDR3 spans 15 residues. CDR3 sequence (DNA): TGTGTCAGCAGCGTCGACACCACGCAGAACACTGAAGCTTTCTTT. Translating gives CVSSVDTTQNTEAFF.

The sample holds many counts of this clonotype. The rearrangement joins TRBV7-2 to TRBJ1-4; 7 nucleotides align to TRBD1. This CDR3 is built from 15 residues. Germline trimming cut 4 bases from V and 7 bases from J; bases unmatched to any gene: 9. In germline, CDR1 is SGHTA, CDR2 FQGNSA. Here the CDR3 reads CASSSSTGPSEKLFF. Written as DNA, the CDR3 is TGTGCCAGCAGCTCTTCGACAGGGCCGAGTGAAAAACTGTTTTTT.

The CDR3 DNA sequence: TGTGCCAGCAGCCCACGGGACAGGGGTTTCTCTGGGGCCAACGTCCTGACTTTC. Protein: CASSPRDRGFSGANVLTF. V is TRBV7-6 and J is TRBJ2-6; 10 bases map to TRBD1. V lost 5 bases to trimming and J lost 0 bases; unmatched junction nucleotides: 7. Germline CDR1 reads SGHVS; CDR2 reads FNYEAQ. This CDR3 has 18 amino acids.

The chain carries TRBV5-1 and TRBJ2-5, with 9 bases lining up with TRBD1. CDR1 is SGHRS, CDR2 YFSETQ, per germline. The CDR3 loop spans 15 amino acids. Trimming at V came to 3 bases and at J to 4 bases, leaving 7 bases not matched to a gene. DNA of the CDR3: TGCGCCAGCAGCTATAATGGACAGGGGAGAGAGACCCAGTACTTC. This gives the protein CASSYNGQGRETQYF.

This clonotype was observed a handful of times. The rearrangement joins TRBV28 to TRBJ1-2, with D unclear. Germline V lookup: CDR1 MDHEN, CDR2 SYDVKM. CDR3 length equals 14 residues. Trimming cost V 8 bases and J 1 base, with 14 bases left between them. The chain's CDR3 is CASLRGDLNYGYTF. The CDR3 DNA follows: TGTGCCAGCCTACGGGGAGACCTTAACTATGGCTACACCTTC.

A note on this clonotype: This may be a read error, as it is one base from a much larger clone. The chain recombines TRBV20-1 with TRBJ2-1; D perhaps matches TRBD2 (6 bases). The J call may be in error: the DNA end matches TRBJ2-7 better. The CDR3 length is 17 residues. CDR1 is DFQATT and CDR2 is SNEGSKA in the germline V gene (reference sequence). For the CDR3, the DNA is TGCAGTGCTAGACCTTACGGGGGTAGGGGAACCTACAATGAGCAGTACTTC. Translation: CSARPYGGRGTYNEQYF.

On this clonotype: A much bigger clone sits one base away, suggesting this may be a read error. This sequence joins TRBV25-1 and TRBJ1-2; 7 bases match TRBD1. The CDR3 runs to 11 residues. With 9 bases clipped from V and 8 bases from J, the junction kept 6 bases outside the gene matches. CDR1 is MGHDK, CDR2 SYGVNS, per germline. In DNA, the CDR3 is TGTGCCAGTTGCAGGGGGGTCGGCTACACCTTC. Its protein is CASCRGVGYTF.

This clonotype was observed many times. V usage is TRBV5-4 and J usage is TRBJ2-7; D unresolved. The CDR3 has 12 residues. Germline values: CDR1 SGHNT, CDR2 YYREEE (reference sequence). V lost 2 bases and J 3 bases, leaving 6 bases between the germline ends. The CDR3 here is CASSFNNYEQYF. The CDR3 coding sequence is TGTGCCAGCAGCTTTAACAACTACGAGCAGTACTTC.

This clonotype was seen repeatedly, ten times or more. The chain carries TRBV7-3 and TRBJ2-5, with a possible D match to TRBD2 (5 bases). Germline CDR1 and CDR2: SGHTA and FQGTGA. The CDR3 runs to 13 residues. Trimming took off 4 bases at V and 0 bases at J, with 6 bases between the two ends. In DNA, the CDR3 is TGTGCCAGCAGCTCGGACTACCAAGAGACCCAGTACTTC. Amino acids: CASSSDYQETQYF.

As to this clonotype: Possible read error: a much larger clone is one base away. The chain employs TRBV3-1 and TRBJ2-7, with D maybe TRBD2 (5 bases). The CDR3 runs to 14 residues. Per the germline V gene, CDR1 is LGHDT and CDR2 is YNNKEL (reference sequence). CDR3 DNA: TGTGCCAGCAGCCAAGGAATCGGGAACTACGAGCGGTACTTC. This gives the protein CASSQGIGNYERYF.

Many counts were recorded for this clonotype. The CDR3 loop reads CASSLTGNSYEQYF. For the CDR3, the DNA is TGTGCCAGCAGTTTGACAGGGAATTCCTACGAGCAGTACTTC. The V call is TRBV27, the J call TRBJ2-7; 7 nucleotides agree with TRBD1. Trimming took 3 bases from V and 1 from J; bases not matched to a gene: 3. Germline CDR1 reads MNHEY; CDR2 reads SMNVEV (reference sequence). CDR3 length: 14 residues.

The V and J genes are TRBV5-1 and TRBJ2-6, with D possibly matching TRBD1 (5 bases). Trimming pared 4 bases from V and 0 bases from J, leaving 14 bases between. Germline CDR1 is SGHRS and CDR2 is YFSETQ. The CDR3 has 17 amino acids. This CDR3 reads CASSGENRFSGANVLTF. The DNA of the CDR3 is TGCGCCAGCAGCGGAGAGAACAGGTTCTCTGGGGCCAACGTCCTGACTTTC. Full variable domain (missing parts from reference TRBV5-1 and TRBJ2-6): KAGVTQTPRYLIKTRGQQVTLSCSPISGHRSVSWYQQTPGQGLQFLFEYFSETQRNKGNFPGRFSGRQFSNSRSEMNVSTLELGDSALYLCASSGENRFSGANVLTFGAGSRLTVL.

This chain's CDR3 is CASSSRDRGEKLFF. CDR3 bases: TGTGCCAGCAGCTCGAGGGATCGGGGTGAAAAACTGTTTTTT. This chain uses TRBV28 with TRBJ1-4; D ambiguous. CDR1 and CDR2 (germline): MDHEN, SYDVKM. The V and J ends lost 6 bases and 7 bases respectively, with 15 bases between them. The CDR3 covers 14 residues.

This clonotype has at least ten counts. One junction end disagrees with the germline gene, perhaps due to a read error. The chain combines TRBV7-7 with TRBJ2-1, with D possibly being TRBD1 (6 bases). CDR1 and CDR2 from the germline V gene are SSHAT and FNYEAQ (reference sequence). This CDR3 has 13 residues. The CDR3 region is CASSLDLATGQFF. The CDR3 DNA is TGTGCTAGCAGCTTAGATTTAGCGACAGGGCAGTTCTTC.

The table lists this clonotype with many counts. The chain links TRBV7-2 to TRBJ1-4, with 7 bases fitting TRBD1. V shed 5 bases and J 5 bases; nucleotides not matched to a gene: 8. This CDR3 contains 15 residues. Germline-derived CDR1 and CDR2 are SGHTA and FQGNSA. CDR3 sequence reads: CASSLSGTANEKLFF. The CDR3 nucleotides read TGTGCCAGCAGCCTCTCGGGGACAGCGAATGAAAAACTGTTTTTT.

This clonotype was counted ten times or more. The rearrangement uses TRBV20-1 and TRBJ2-1, with 9 nucleotides matching TRBD1. V gave up 1 base and J gave up 4 bases; unmatched junction bases: 5. CDR1 is DFQATT, CDR2 SNEGSKA, per germline (reference sequence). The CDR3 is made up of 15 amino acids. This CDR3 is CSARGGTGKYNEQFF. The CDR3 bases are TGCAGTGCTAGAGGGGGGACAGGGAAGTACAATGAGCAGTTCTTC.

This clonotype was observed a few times. The chain carries TRBV9 and TRBJ2-5, with D perhaps matching TRBD1 or TRBD2 (6 bases each). Trimming cost V 2 bases and J 2 bases, with 13 bases left between them. CDR3 length: 15 residues. Germline loops: CDR1 SGDLS, CDR2 YYNGEE. CDR3 bases: TGTGCCAGCAGCGTCGGGGGCGAGTCACAAGAGACCCAGTACTTC. This gives the protein CASSVGGESQETQYF.

The chain recombines TRBV28 with TRBJ1-2; TRBD1 matches at 8 bases. Germline V gene sequence: CDR1 MDHEN, CDR2 SYDVKM. After removal of 3 bases from V and 7 bases from J, the junction contained 10 bases not matched to a gene. The CDR3 covers 15 residues. For the CDR3, the DNA is TGTGCCAGCAGTTTCCCGGACAGGGATCGTTTTGGCTACACCTTC. It encodes CASSFPDRDRFGYTF.

This rearrangement joins TRBV5-1 to TRBJ2-1, with D tentatively TRBD2 (6 bases). V dropped 3 bases and J dropped 7 bases, with 11 bases sitting between them. There are 13 residues in the CDR3. The germline V gene encodes CDR1 SGHRS and CDR2 YFSETQ. This CDR3 is CASSSAAGNEQFF. The CDR3 DNA follows: TGCGCCAGCAGCTCCGCAGCGGGTAATGAGCAGTTCTTC.

This clonotype has a handful of counts. The chain recombines TRBV24-1 with TRBJ2-3, with TRBD2 matching 8 bases. CDR3 length: 16 residues. Germline-derived CDR1 and CDR2 are KGHDR and SFDVKD. The trim removed 4 bases at V and 1 base at J, leaving 6 bases unmatched. In DNA form, the CDR3 reads TGTGCCACCAGTGACCCGACTAGCGCCGGCACAGATACGCAGTATTTT. Its translation: CATSDPTSAGTDTQYF.

This clonotype was observed a few times. The chain uses TRBV2 and TRBJ1-1; D is unclear. Trimming removed 1 base at V and 0 bases at J, with 6 bases between. This CDR3 is 14 amino acids long. In germline, CDR1 is SNHLY, CDR2 FYNNEI. CDR3 DNA: TGTGCCAGCAGTGAAGGCAGACTGAACACTGAAGCTTTCTTT. Translating it yields CASSEGRLNTEAFF.